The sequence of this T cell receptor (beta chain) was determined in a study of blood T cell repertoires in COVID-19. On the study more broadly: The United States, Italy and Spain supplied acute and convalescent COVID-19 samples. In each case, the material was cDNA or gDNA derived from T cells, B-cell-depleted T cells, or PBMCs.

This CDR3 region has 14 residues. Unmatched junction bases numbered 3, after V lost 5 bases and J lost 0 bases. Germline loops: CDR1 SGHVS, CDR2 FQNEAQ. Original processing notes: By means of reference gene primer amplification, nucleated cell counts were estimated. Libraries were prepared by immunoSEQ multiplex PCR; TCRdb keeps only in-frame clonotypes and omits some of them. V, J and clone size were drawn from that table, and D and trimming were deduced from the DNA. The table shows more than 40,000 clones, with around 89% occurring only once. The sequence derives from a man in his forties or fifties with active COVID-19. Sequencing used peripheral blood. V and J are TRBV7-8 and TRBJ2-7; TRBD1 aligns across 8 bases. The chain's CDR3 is CASSRTGSSYEQYF. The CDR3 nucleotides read TGTGCCAGCAGCCGGACAGGGAGCTCCTACGAGCAGTACTTC.